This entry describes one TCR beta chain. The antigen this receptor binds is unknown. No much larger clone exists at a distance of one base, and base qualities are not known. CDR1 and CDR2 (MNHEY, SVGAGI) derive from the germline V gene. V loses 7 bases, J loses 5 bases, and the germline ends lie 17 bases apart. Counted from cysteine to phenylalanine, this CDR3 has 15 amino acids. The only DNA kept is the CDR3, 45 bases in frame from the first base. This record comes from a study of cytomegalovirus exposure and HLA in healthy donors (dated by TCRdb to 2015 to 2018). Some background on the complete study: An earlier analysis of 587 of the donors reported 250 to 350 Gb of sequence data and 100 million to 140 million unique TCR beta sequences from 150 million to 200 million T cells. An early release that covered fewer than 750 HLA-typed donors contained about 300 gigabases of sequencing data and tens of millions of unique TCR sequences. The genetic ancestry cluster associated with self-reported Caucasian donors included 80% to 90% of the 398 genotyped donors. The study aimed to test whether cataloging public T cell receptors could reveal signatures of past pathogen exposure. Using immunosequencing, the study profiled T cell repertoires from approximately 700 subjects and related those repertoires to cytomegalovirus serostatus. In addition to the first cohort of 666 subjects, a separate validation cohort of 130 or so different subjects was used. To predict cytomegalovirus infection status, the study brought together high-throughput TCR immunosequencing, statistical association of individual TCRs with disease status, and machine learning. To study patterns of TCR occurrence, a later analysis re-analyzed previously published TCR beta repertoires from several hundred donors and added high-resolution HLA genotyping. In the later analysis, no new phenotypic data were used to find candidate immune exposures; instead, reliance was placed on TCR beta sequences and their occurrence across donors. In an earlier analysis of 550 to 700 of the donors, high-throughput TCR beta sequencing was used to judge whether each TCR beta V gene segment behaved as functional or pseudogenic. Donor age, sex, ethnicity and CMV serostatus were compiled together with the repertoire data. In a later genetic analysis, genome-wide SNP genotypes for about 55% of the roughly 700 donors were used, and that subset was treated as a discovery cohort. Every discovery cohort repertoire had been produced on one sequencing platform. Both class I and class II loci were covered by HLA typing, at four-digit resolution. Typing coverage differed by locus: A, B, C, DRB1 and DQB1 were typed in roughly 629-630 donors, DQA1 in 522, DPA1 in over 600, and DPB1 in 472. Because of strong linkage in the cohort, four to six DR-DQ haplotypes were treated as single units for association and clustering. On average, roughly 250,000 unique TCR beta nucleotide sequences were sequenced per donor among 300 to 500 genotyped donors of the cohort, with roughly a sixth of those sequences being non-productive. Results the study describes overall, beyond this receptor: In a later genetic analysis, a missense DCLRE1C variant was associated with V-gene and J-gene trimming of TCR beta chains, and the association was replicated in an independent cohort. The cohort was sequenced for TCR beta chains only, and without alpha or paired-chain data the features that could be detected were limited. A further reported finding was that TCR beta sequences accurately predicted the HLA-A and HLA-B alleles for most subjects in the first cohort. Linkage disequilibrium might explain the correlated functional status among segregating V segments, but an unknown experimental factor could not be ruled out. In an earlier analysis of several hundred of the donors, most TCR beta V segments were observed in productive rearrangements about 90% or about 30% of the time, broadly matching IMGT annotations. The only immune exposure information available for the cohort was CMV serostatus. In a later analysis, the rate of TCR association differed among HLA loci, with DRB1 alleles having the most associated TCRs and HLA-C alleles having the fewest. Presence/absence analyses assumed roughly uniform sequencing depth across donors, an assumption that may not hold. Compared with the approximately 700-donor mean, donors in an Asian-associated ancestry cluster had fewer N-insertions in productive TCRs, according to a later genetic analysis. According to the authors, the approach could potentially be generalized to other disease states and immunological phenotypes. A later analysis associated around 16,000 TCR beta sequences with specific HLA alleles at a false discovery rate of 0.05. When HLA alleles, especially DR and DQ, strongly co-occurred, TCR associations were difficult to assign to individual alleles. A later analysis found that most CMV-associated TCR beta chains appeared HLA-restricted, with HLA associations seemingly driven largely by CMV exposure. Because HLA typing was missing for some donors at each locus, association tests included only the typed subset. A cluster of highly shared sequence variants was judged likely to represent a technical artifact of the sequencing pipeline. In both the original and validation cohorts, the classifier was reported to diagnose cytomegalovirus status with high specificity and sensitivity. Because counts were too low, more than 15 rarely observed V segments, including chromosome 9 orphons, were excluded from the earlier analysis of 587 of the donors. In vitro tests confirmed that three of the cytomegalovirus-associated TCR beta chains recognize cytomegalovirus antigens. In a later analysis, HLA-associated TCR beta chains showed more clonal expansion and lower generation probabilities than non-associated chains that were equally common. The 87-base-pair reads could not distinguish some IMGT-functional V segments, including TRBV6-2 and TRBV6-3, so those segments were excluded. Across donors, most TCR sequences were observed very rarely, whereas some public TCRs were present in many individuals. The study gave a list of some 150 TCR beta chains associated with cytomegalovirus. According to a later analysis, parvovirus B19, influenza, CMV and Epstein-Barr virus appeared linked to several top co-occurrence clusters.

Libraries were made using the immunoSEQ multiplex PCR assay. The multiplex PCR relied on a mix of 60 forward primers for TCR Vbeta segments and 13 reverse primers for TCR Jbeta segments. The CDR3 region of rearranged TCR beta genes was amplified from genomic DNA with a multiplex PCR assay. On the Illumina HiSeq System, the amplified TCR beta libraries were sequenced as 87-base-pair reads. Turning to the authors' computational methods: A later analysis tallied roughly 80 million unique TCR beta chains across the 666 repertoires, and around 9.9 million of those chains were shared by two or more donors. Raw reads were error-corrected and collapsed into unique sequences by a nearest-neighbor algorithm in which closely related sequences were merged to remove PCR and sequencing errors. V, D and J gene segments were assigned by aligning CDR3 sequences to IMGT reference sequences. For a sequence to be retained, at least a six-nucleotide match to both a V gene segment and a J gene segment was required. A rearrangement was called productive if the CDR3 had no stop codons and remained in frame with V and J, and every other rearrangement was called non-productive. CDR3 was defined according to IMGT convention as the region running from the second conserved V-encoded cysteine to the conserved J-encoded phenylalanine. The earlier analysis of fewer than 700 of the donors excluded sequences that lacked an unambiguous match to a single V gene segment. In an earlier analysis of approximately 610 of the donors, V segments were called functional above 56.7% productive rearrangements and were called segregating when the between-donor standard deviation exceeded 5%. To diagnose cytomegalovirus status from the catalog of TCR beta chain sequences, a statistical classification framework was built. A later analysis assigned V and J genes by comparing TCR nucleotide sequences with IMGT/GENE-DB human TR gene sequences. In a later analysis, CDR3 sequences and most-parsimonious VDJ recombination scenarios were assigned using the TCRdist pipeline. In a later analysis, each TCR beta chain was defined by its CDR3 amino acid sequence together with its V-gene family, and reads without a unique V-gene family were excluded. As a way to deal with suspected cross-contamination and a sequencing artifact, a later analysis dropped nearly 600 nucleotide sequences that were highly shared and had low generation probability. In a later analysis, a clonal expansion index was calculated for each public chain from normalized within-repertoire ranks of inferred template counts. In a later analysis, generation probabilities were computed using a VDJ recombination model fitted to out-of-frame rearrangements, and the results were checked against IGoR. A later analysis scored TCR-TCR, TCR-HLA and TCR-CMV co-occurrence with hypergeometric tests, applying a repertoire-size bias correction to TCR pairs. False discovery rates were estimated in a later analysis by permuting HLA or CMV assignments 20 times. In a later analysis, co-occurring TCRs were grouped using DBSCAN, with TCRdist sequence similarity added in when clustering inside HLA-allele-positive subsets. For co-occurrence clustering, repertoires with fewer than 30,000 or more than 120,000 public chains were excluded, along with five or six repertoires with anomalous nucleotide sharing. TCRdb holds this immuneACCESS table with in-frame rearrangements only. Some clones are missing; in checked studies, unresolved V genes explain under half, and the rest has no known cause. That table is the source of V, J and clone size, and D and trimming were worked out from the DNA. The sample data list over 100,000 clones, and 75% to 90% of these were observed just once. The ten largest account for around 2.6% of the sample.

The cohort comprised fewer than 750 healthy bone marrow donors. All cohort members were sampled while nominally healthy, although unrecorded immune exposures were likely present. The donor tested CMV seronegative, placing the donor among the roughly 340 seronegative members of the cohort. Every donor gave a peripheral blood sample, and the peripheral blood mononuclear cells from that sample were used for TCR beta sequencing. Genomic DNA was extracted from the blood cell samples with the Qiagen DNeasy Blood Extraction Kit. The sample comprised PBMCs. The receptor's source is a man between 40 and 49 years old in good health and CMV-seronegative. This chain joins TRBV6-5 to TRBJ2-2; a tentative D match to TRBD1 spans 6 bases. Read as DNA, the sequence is TGTGCCAGCACCCTATTAGGGGGTGGTACCGGGGAGCTGTTTTTT. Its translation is CASTLLGGGTGELFF.